This TCR beta chain originates from a study of cytomegalovirus exposure and HLA in healthy donors. Study-level results: The authors later linked a missense DCLRE1C variant to TCR beta V- and J-gene trimming.

As concerns this clone: Its antigen is undetermined.

The germline gives CDR1 MNHEY, CDR2 SMNVEV (reference sequence). This CDR3 comprises 17 residues. The J segment lost 2 bases and the V segment lost 6 bases, leaving 3 bases of the junction unmatched. PCR used 60 Vbeta primers and 13 Jbeta primers. TCRdb keeps only in-frame clones here, not all; method: immunoSEQ multiplex PCR. In the table there are around 110,000 clones, around three quarters of which are singletons. This rearrangement joins TRBV27 to TRBJ2-6; 14 nucleotides align to TRBD2. This sequence was found in a young man in good health and CMV-seronegative. The sequencing sample was made of PBMCs. The CDR3 spells CASRRLAGGPGANVLTF. The CDR3 nucleotides read TGTGCCAGCAGAAGACTAGCGGGAGGGCCTGGGGCCAACGTCCTGACTTTC.